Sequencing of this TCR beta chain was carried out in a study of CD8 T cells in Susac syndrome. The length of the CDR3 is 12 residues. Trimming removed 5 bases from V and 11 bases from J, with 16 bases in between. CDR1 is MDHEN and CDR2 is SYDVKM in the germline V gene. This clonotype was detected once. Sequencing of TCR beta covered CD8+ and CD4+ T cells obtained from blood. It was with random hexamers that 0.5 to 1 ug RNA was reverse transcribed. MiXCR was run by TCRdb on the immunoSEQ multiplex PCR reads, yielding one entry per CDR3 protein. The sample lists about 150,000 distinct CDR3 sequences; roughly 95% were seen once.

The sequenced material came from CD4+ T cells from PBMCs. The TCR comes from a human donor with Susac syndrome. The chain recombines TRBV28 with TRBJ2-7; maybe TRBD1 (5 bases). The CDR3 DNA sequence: TGTGCCAGCAGTCCCCCTGACAGAGGAGAGTACTTC. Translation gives CASSPPDRGEYF.